The clone carrying this T cell receptor (beta chain) has just a few counts. Antigen: not known. TCRdb passed the 5' RACE reads through MiXCR, listing each CDR3 protein once. The sample includes 190,000 or so distinct CDR3 sequences, about 27% of them seen just once. The entry originates in a study of T-cell memory formation after mild COVID-19. Background on the study: TCR clusters largely stayed donor specific. Study outcomes and limitations: Several responding clones turned up in pre-infection memory, indicating that cross-reactive memory may have taken part. Day 15 to 85 contractors were CD4/CD8 balanced; later expanders leaned CD4+.

Deletions cut 3 bases from V and 1 base from J, with 6 bases between. The CDR3 contains 13 residues. The TCR sequence derives from an adult woman who had mild COVID-19 (a few samples of this study predate the infection). Cell type and time point are not known. The sample taken for sequencing was PBMCs or a T cell subset sorted from them (not recorded which). This rearrangement joins TRBV12-3 or TRBV12-4 to TRBJ1-1; tentatively, D is TRBD1 (5 bases). The CDR3 DNA sequence: TGTGCCAGCAGTTTCACAGGGAACACTGAAGCTTTCTTT. This encodes CASSFTGNTEAFF.